This T cell receptor beta chain was captured by sequencing in a study of cytomegalovirus exposure and HLA in healthy donors. Researchers ran the PCR with 60 Vbeta and 13 Jbeta primers. Produced via immunoSEQ multiplex PCR; TCRdb's table is partial and in-frame only. The sample yields about 140,000 clones, 70% to 80% seen once. On this clone itself: Its antigen remains unidentified.

Study-wide points: What was likely a sequencing artifact was a cluster of highly shared sequence variants. Researchers reported that a few CMV-associated chains were confirmed in vitro as CMV antigen-specific. HLA allele associations emerged for about 16,000 TCR beta sequences in a later analysis, at 0.05 false discovery rate.

With V trimmed by 0 bases and J by 6 bases, 4 bases remained unmatched. The length of the CDR3 is 15 residues. This receptor was identified in a man between 18 and 29 years old in good health and CMV-seronegative. This chain joins TRBV23-1 and TRBJ1-5; 8 bases are a match to TRBD1. TRBV23-1 is an ORF, with its function uncertain. The sample consisted of PBMCs. The CDR3 here is CASSQSRTGIQPQHF. The CDR3 DNA is TGCGCCAGCAGTCAATCAAGGACAGGGATTCAGCCCCAGCATTTT.